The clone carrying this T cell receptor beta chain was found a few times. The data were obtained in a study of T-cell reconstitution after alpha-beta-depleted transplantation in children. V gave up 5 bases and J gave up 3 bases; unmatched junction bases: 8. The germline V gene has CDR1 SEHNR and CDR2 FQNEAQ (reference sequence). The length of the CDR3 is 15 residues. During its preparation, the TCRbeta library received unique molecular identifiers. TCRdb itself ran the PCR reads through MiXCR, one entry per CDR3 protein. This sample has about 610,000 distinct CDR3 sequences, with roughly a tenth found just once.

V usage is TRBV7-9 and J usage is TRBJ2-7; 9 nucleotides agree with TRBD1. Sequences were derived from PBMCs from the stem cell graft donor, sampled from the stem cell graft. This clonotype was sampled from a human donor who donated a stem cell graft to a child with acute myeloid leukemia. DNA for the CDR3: TGTGCCAGCAGCGAAGGGACAGGGCAATACTACGAGCAGTACTTC. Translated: CASSEGTGQYYEQYF.